What follows are 30 T cell receptor beta chains derived from one specimen sequenced in a study of a mutant IDH1 vaccine in newly diagnosed glioma. The repertoire was sequenced with immunoSEQ multiplex PCR; TCRdb's copy has only in-frame clones and lacks some. The sample lists tens of thousands of clones; 70% to 85% were seen once. The sample's time point: baseline, week 1 (first vaccination visit). Treatment: pre-vaccination baseline after standard-of-care therapy. The sequenced sample was PBMCs, obtained from a glioma patient treated with radiotherapy, temozolomide or both. All receptors derive from a middle-aged man with glioma.

CDR3 nucleotide sequence: TGTGCCACCAGCAGAGATAAGGGGTCAGGTGAAGCTTTCTTT. Translating it yields CATSRDKGSGEAFF. The chain carries TRBV15 and TRBJ1-1; weak D call: TRBD1 (5 bases). V dropped 0 bases and J dropped 7 bases, with 12 bases sitting between them. Germline CDR1 is LNHNV and CDR2 is YYDKDF (reference sequence). The CDR3 has 14 amino acids.

V gene TRBV14 combines with J gene TRBJ1-1, with D maybe TRBD1 (5 bases). CDR3 length: 16 amino acids. Looked up from germline, CDR1 is SGHDN and CDR2 is FVKESK. Trimming stripped 3 bases from V and 5 bases from J, with 19 bases between. The DNA of the CDR3 is TGTGCCAGCAGCCAGGAAGGGGCGTGGGGAATGACTGAAGCTTTCTTT. This gives the protein CASSQEGAWGMTEAFF. Based on the CDR3 plus reference TRBV14 and TRBJ1-1, the full variable domain is EAGVTQFPSHSVIEKGQTVTLRCDPISGHDNLYWYRRVMGKEIKFLLHFVKESKQDESGMPNNRFLAERTGGTYSTLKVQPAELEDSGVYFCASSQEGAWGMTEAFFGQGTRLTVV.

The CDR3 DNA sequence: TGTGCCATCAGTGAACAGCCTAACACAGATACGCAGTATTTT. Translation gives CAISEQPNTDTQYF. V and J are TRBV10-3 and TRBJ2-3; no definite D call. This CDR3 region has 14 residues. V shed 3 bases and J shed 2 bases, with 9 bases lying between them. Per the germline V gene, CDR1 is ENHRY and CDR2 is SYGVKD.

The chain links TRBV11-2 to TRBJ2-7; a weak D match, TRBD1 (5 bases). This CDR3 contains 12 residues. The germline gives CDR1 SGHAT, CDR2 FQNNGV. Trimming removed 5 bases from V and 3 bases from J, with 8 bases in between. As DNA, the CDR3 is TGTGCCAGCAGCCGACAGCACTACGAGCAGTACGTC. As protein: CASSRQHYEQYV.

V gene TRBV7-6 combines with J gene TRBJ2-1; TRBD1 or TRBD2 may be the D gene (5 bases each). Germline-derived CDR1 and CDR2 are SGHVS and FNYEAQ. The V and J ends lost 1 base and 5 bases respectively, with 9 bases between them. There are 14 residues in the CDR3. The CDR3 here is CASSLEGPHNEQFF. The CDR3 DNA is TGTGCCAGCAGCTTAGAGGGACCCCACAATGAGCAGTTCTTC.

The V call is TRBV9, the J call TRBJ1-2; D gene ambiguous. CDR1 is SGDLS, CDR2 YYNGEE, per germline. This CDR3 contains 16 residues. V was clipped by 0 bases and J by 4 bases, with 16 bases between them. DNA for the CDR3: TGTGCCAGCAGCGTAGATGCAGGACTCCTAGGCTATGGCTACACCTTC. Translating it yields CASSVDAGLLGYGYTF.

The chain recombines TRBV4-1 with TRBJ2-2; 12 bases align to TRBD2. CDR3 length: 16 amino acids. Germline trimming cut 3 bases from V and 6 bases from J; bases unmatched to any gene: 5. From germline, CDR1 is MGHRA and CDR2 YSYEKL. CDR3 nucleotide sequence: TGCGCCAGCAGCCAGGGACTAGCGGGTCGCCCCGGGGAGCTGTTTTTT. It specifies CASSQGLAGRPGELFF.

The V gene is TRBV5-4, the J gene TRBJ2-2; D may match TRBD1 or TRBD2 (5 bases each). CDR1 and CDR2 from the germline V gene are SGHNT and YYREEE (reference sequence). This CDR3 region has 15 residues. Trimming removed 2 bases from V and 1 base from J, with 9 bases in between. The CDR3, as DNA: TGTGCCAGCAGCTTTTCTGGGGGGAACACCGGGGAGCTGTTTTTT. Residues: CASSFSGGNTGELFF.

The genes are TRBV5-4 and TRBJ1-2; 10 bases line up with TRBD1. Germline V gene data show CDR1 as SGHNT and CDR2 as YYREEE (reference sequence). J lost 1 base, V lost 4 bases, and 4 bases had no gene match. This CDR3 has 15 residues. The CDR3 DNA sequence: TGTGCCAGCAGCCAGGGGACAGGGGATAACTATGGCTACACCTTC. Amino acid sequence: CASSQGTGDNYGYTF.

The chain uses TRBV7-3 and TRBJ2-3; 10 positions agree with TRBD2. CDR3 length: 18 residues. Germline values: CDR1 SGHTA, CDR2 FQGTGA. The junction had 11 bases not matched to a gene; V was cut back by 5 bases and J by 0 bases. The CDR3 DNA sequence: TGTGCCAGCAGCCGAACTAGCGGGAACCCCACTAGCACAGATACGCAGTATTTT. Protein sequence: CASSRTSGNPTSTDTQYF.

This sequence joins TRBV5-1 and TRBJ1-1; D is unclear. Per the germline V gene, CDR1 is SGHRS and CDR2 is YFSETQ. The CDR3 has 15 residues. V gave up 0 bases and J gave up 1 base, with 10 bases separating them. The CDR3 DNA reads TGCGCCAGCAGCTTGGAAGGGCAGGAGAACACTGAAGCTTTCTTT. This translates into CASSLEGQENTEAFF. The full variable domain, its missing parts supplied by reference TRBV5-1 and TRBJ1-1, is KAGVTQTPRYLIKTRGQQVTLSCSPISGHRSVSWYQQTPGQGLQFLFEYFSETQRNKGNFPGRFSGRQFSNSRSEMNVSTLELGDSALYLCASSLEGQENTEAFFGQGTRLTVV.

This CDR3 is CASKTGNTGELFF. Here the CDR3 DNA reads TGTGCCAGCAAAACAGGGAACACCGGGGAGCTGTTTTTT. The chain joins TRBV28 to TRBJ2-2, with D possibly matching TRBD1 (5 bases). CDR3 length: 13 residues. The germline gives CDR1 MDHEN, CDR2 SYDVKM. Trimming took off 7 bases at V and 1 base at J, with 7 bases between the two ends.

The chain is built from TRBV5-6 and TRBJ1-6, with unresolved D. The CDR3 runs to 15 residues. The V end lost 0 bases, the J end lost 10 bases, and 14 bases lay between the germline ends. Per germline, CDR1 SGHDT and CDR2 YYEEEE. This CDR3 reads CASSLAAVRRSPLHF. The CDR3 DNA is TGTGCCAGCAGCTTGGCCGCGGTCCGGAGATCACCCCTCCACTTT. Filled out from reference TRBV5-6 and TRBJ1-6, the complete variable domain reads DAGVTQSPTHLIKTRGQQVTLRCSPKSGHDTVSWYQQALGQGPQFIFQYYEEEERQRGNFPDRFSGHQFPNYSSELNVNALLLGDSALYLCASSLAAVRRSPLHFGNGTRLTVT.

V usage is TRBV7-8 and J usage is TRBJ1-2; no firm D call. The germline V gene has CDR1 SGHVS and CDR2 FQNEAQ. V lost 8 bases and J 1 base, leaving 14 bases between the germline ends. CDR3 length: 14 amino acids. CDR3 loop: CASASDGSNYGYTF. The CDR3 DNA sequence: TGTGCCAGCGCATCGGACGGGAGTAACTATGGCTACACCTTC.

In the case of this clone: An end of the junction does not agree with germline; a read error may underlie this. The chain couples TRBV6-1 to TRBJ1-1; 7 bases match TRBD1. This CDR3 spans 13 amino acids. Germline V gene lookup returns CDR1 MNHNS and CDR2 SASEGT. For the CDR3, the DNA is TGTGCCAGCAGCGAAACCCGGGACAGCGAGACCTACTTT. This encodes CASSETRDSETYF.

The chain couples TRBV28 to TRBJ2-3; 9 bases are shared with TRBD2. The CDR3 consists of 16 residues. Unmatched junction bases numbered 9, after V lost 6 bases and J lost 2 bases. Germline CDR1 and CDR2: MDHEN and SYDVKM. The CDR3 protein is CASRSRLAGITDTQYF. CDR3 coding DNA: TGTGCCAGCAGATCGCGCCTAGCGGGGATCACAGATACGCAGTATTTT.

This clone was detected once. The chain's CDR3 is CASSPRGREAGNTIYF. The CDR3 coding sequence is TGTGCCAGCAGCCCGCGGGGGAGGGAGGCTGGAAACACCATATATTTT. The chain links TRBV2 to TRBJ1-3; TRBD1 is a possible D gene (5 bases). This CDR3 contains 16 residues. V gave up 6 bases and J gave up 2 bases, with 17 bases separating them. CDR1 is SNHLY, CDR2 FYNNEI, per germline.

The V and J genes are TRBV6-6 and TRBJ1-1, with 8 bases identical to TRBD1. The V gene end was trimmed by 0 bases and the J gene end by 4 bases; junction bases not matched to a gene: 7. CDR3 size: 16 residues. The germline gives CDR1 MNHNY, CDR2 SVGAGI (reference sequence). CDR3 region: CASSYSLGTGGTEAFF. The CDR3 region has the DNA TGTGCCAGCAGTTACTCTTTGGGTACAGGGGGCACTGAAGCTTTCTTT.

In this sample, this clone turned up a few times. V gene TRBV19 combines with J gene TRBJ1-1, with 8 bases that match TRBD1. Germline trimming cut 5 bases from V and 11 bases from J; bases unmatched to any gene: 10. This CDR3 is built from 13 residues. Germline assignment: CDR1 LNHDA and CDR2 SQIVND (reference sequence). CDR3 in amino acids: CASSLPGGGKAFF. CDR3 DNA: TGTGCCAGTAGTCTCCCAGGGGGCGGTAAGGCTTTCTTT.

This sequence joins TRBV7-2 and TRBJ1-2; D uncertain. The CDR3 totals 14 residues. Germline V lookup: CDR1 SGHTA, CDR2 FQGNSA. V was shortened by 2 bases and J by 2 bases, with 9 bases between the two germline ends. CDR3 DNA: TGTGCCAGCAGCTTATCGGTAGCCAACTATGGCTACACCTTC. The encoded protein is CASSLSVANYGYTF.

This sequence joins TRBV5-5 and TRBJ1-1; weak D call: TRBD1 (6 bases). Per germline, CDR1 SGHKS and CDR2 YYEKEE (reference sequence). This CDR3 has 12 amino acids. The V gene lost 1 base and the J gene lost 11 bases, with 12 bases spanning the gap. In DNA form, the CDR3 reads TGTGCCAGCAGCTTGATCCAGGGGCTGGCTTTCTTT. It translates to CASSLIQGLAFF.

The chain links TRBV6-5 to TRBJ2-2; TRBD1 might be the D (6 bases). CDR1 is MNHEY and CDR2 is SVGAGI in the germline V gene. V shed 8 bases and J shed 5 bases, with 18 bases lying between them. This CDR3 contains 15 residues. The CDR3 DNA sequence: TGTGCCAGCCGAAGGGGGACGAAGGAAACCGGGGAGCTGTTTTTT. Amino acids: CASRRGTKETGELFF.

The chain is built from TRBV18 and TRBJ2-2; weak D call: TRBD2 (5 bases). V lost 2 bases and J lost 3, with 22 bases in between. Germline-derived CDR1 and CDR2 are KGHSH and LQKENI. The CDR3 is 19 residues long. The CDR3 sequence: CASSPKERWGVGDTGELFF. The CDR3 region has the DNA TGTGCCAGCTCACCAAAGGAGAGGTGGGGTGTCGGGGACACCGGGGAGCTGTTTTTT.

The chain employs TRBV9 and TRBJ1-1; 8 nucleotides match TRBD1. V was clipped by 4 bases and J by 3 bases; unmatched bases: 2. The CDR3 covers 13 residues. The germline CDR1 and CDR2 sequences are SGDLS and YYNGEE. CDR3 region: CASSSQGDTEAFF. CDR3 nucleotides: TGTGCCAGCAGCTCACAGGGGGACACTGAAGCTTTCTTT.

This clone was seen once. The CDR3 here is CASSPTQNTEAFF. In DNA form, the CDR3 reads TGTGCCAGTAGTCCGACCCAAAACACTGAAGCTTTCTTT. The gene calls are TRBV19 and TRBJ1-1; D is ambiguous. Trimming took off 5 bases at V and 2 bases at J, with 9 bases between the two ends. The germline CDR1 and CDR2 sequences are LNHDA and SQIVND (reference sequence). This CDR3 has 13 residues.

The J gene is TRBJ1-6, the V gene TRBV5-5, with D tentatively TRBD1 (6 bases). Germline loops: CDR1 SGHKS, CDR2 YYEKEE (reference sequence). This CDR3 is 16 amino acids long. Trimming took off 2 bases at V and 0 bases at J, with 9 bases between the two ends. The CDR3 protein is CASSLEGDSYNSPLHF. CDR3 DNA: TGTGCCAGCAGCTTAGAGGGGGACTCCTATAATTCACCCCTCCACTTT.

The chain has TRBV14 and TRBJ1-1; a possible D gene is TRBD1 (5 bases). V was pared by 0 bases and J by 0 bases, with 20 bases between. From germline, CDR1 is SGHDN and CDR2 FVKESK. CDR3 length: 19 residues. CDR3 coding DNA: TGTGCCAGCAGCCAAGAATTTTTAAGGGGAGTGGGAATGAACACTGAAGCTTTCTTT. This encodes CASSQEFLRGVGMNTEAFF.

The genes are TRBV4-1 and TRBJ1-4, with D perhaps TRBD1 (5 bases). This CDR3 region has 15 residues. The ends were cut back, 4 bases at V and 4 bases at J, with 13 bases in the middle. CDR1 and CDR2 (germline): MGHRA, YSYEKL. CDR3 coding DNA: TGCGCCAGCAGCCGGGCTCCGGGACGTAATGAAAAACTGTTTTTT. Its translation is CASSRAPGRNEKLFF.

This clone was seen just once. This rearrangement joins TRBV14 to TRBJ1-2; 7 bases are a match to TRBD1. The V and J ends lost 6 bases and 0 bases, in that order; junction bases with no gene match: 7. The CDR3 consists of 15 residues. From germline, CDR1 is SGHDN and CDR2 FVKESK. The CDR3 DNA reads TGTGCCAGCAGTCGACCGGGACAGACTAACTATGGCTACACCTTC. Protein: CASSRPGQTNYGYTF.

The sample holds one count of this clone. The rearrangement links TRBV10-3 to TRBJ2-7; D uncertain. CDR3 length: 12 amino acids. Germline CDR1 reads ENHRY; CDR2 reads SYGVKD. Trimming took off 9 bases at V and 4 bases at J, with 13 bases between the two ends. The CDR3 bases are TGTGCCATAGGCGAGCAGAATTACGAGCAGTACTTC. Protein sequence: CAIGEQNYEQYF.